This T cell receptor (beta chain) derives from a study of blood T cell repertoires in COVID-19. Study-wide background: Acute-phase and convalescent COVID-19 samples originated in the United States, Italy and Spain. PBMCs, B-cell-depleted T cells, or T cells provided the cDNA or gDNA that made up the material.

As handled by the study authors: Quantification of nucleated cells was approximated via reference gene primer amplification. Data came from immunoSEQ multiplex PCR; TCRdb stores just in-frame clones and leaves some out. V and J calls and clone size are as listed in that table; D and trimming were resolved from the DNA. There are approximately 220,000 clones in the sample; about 85% occur only once, and around 0.7% lies in the top ten. Sequences were obtained from peripheral blood. This receptor was taken from a man in his forties with acute or convalescent COVID-19.

This chain's CDR3 is CASSINRASDEQYF. The DNA for the CDR3 is TGTGCCAGTAGTATTAACAGGGCGTCTGACGAGCAGTACTTC. This chain connects TRBV19 to TRBJ2-7, with D tentatively TRBD1 (6 bases). Trimming removed 3 bases from V and 5 bases from J, with 14 bases in between. The germline CDR1 and CDR2 sequences are LNHDA and SQIVND (reference sequence). The CDR3 has 14 residues. Complete variable domain (other parts from reference TRBV19 and TRBJ2-7): DGGITQSPKYLFRKEGQNVTLSCEQNLNHDAMYWYRQDPGQGLRLIYYSQIVNDFQKGDIAEGYSVSREKKESFPLTVTSAQKNPTAFYLCASSINRASDEQYFGPGTRLTVT.